The sequence of this TCR beta chain was determined in a study of OX40 agonist ivuxolimab in advanced cancers. About the full investigation: Ivuxolimab was a fully human IgG2 agonistic monoclonal antibody targeting the costimulatory receptor OX40 (CD134). Intravenous ivuxolimab was administered to patients every 2 weeks at six dose levels: 0.01, 0.1, 0.3, 1.5, 3 and 10 mg/kg. Of the approximately 50 patients in dose escalation, 19 had hepatocellular carcinoma, approximately 15 had melanoma, 9 had renal cell carcinoma and 9 had head and neck cancer. In the dose-escalation cohort, 65% to 85% of patients were male, and the mean age was roughly 60 years with a range of about 20 to 79. Prior anti-PD-1, anti-PD-L1 or anti-CTLA-4 therapy was permitted, and 30% to 45% of dose-escalation patients had received checkpoint inhibitors. Three dose-escalation patients achieved partial responses, one with hepatocellular carcinoma and two with cutaneous melanoma. Peripheral TCRbeta sequencing was intended to test whether TCR sequence diversity was altered and clonal T-cell expansion was caused by ivuxolimab. The paper covers the monotherapy dose-escalation part of the phase I ivuxolimab trial, which included N ≈ 57 patients. Study-wide conclusions, independent of this receptor: After ivuxolimab, CD8+ T cells had more expanded clones than CD4+ T cells on average. At doses from 0.1 to 3.0 mg/kg, clonal expansion was seen in both CD4+ and CD8+ blood T cells between baseline and week 6. In the 0.1-3.0 mg/kg groups, partial responders were among the patients with the lowest normalized peripheral clonal expansion, particularly in CD8+ T cells. Antigen specificity was not determined for the clonally expanded peripheral T cells. Low levels of normalized T-cell clonal expansion were also shown by some nonresponding patients.

V loses 1 base at its end and J loses 4 bases; junction bases beyond the gene matches: 12. Its CDR3 holds 18 amino acids, cysteine through phenylalanine. Only CDR3 DNA is held: 54 bases, read in frame from base 1. CDR1 and CDR2, per the germline V gene, are SGHRS and YFSETQ. Genomic DNA was extracted from sorted cells for sequencing of the TCRbeta CDR3 region. The immunoSEQ Assay was used to sequence the TCRbeta CDR3 regions. TCRdb took this table from immuneACCESS and kept in-frame rearrangements with V and J called. Such tables lack part of the clones; where checked against another copy, unresolved V genes explain under half of the gap, and the rest is unexplained. Within this sample are some 25,000 clones, with roughly three quarters of them counted one time only. 33% of the sample is held by the ten biggest clonotypes. A word on this clone: The antigen this receptor binds is unknown. Base qualities were left out, and no much larger clone turns up one base away.

The trial excluded patients who had a history of autoimmune disease or who were on systemic immunosuppression. Peripheral blood for TCR sequencing was collected from all dose cohorts at baseline, on cycle 4 day 1, and on cycle 7 day 1. The samples were taken from a phase I, first-in-human, multicenter, open-label dose-escalation trial of ivuxolimab. Adults with locally advanced or metastatic melanoma, renal cell carcinoma, hepatocellular carcinoma or head and neck squamous cell carcinoma were enrolled in the trial. CD4+ and CD8+ T cells were sorted separately from peripheral blood before TCR sequencing.

The sample in question was CD4+ or CD8+ T cells sorted from blood, obtained in a trial of the OX40 agonist ivuxolimab. The rearranged segments are TRBV5-1 and TRBJ2-2; TRBD2 aligns with 8 central bases. The source of this sequence is an adult with an advanced solid tumor such as melanoma, head and neck, liver or kidney cancer. The nucleotide sequence reads TGCGCCAGCAGCTTGTCCCGGATAGCGGGATTTGGCACCGGGGAGCTGTTTTTT. This sequence encodes CASSLSRIAGFGTGELFF. With the rest looked up from the reference TRBV5-1 and TRBJ2-2 genes rather than sequenced, the full variable domain is KAGVTQTPRYLIKTRGQQVTLSCSPISGHRSVSWYQQTPGQGLQFLFEYFSETQRNKGNFPGRFSGRQFSNSRSEMNVSTLELGDSALYLCASSLSRIAGFGTGELFFGEGSRLTVL.